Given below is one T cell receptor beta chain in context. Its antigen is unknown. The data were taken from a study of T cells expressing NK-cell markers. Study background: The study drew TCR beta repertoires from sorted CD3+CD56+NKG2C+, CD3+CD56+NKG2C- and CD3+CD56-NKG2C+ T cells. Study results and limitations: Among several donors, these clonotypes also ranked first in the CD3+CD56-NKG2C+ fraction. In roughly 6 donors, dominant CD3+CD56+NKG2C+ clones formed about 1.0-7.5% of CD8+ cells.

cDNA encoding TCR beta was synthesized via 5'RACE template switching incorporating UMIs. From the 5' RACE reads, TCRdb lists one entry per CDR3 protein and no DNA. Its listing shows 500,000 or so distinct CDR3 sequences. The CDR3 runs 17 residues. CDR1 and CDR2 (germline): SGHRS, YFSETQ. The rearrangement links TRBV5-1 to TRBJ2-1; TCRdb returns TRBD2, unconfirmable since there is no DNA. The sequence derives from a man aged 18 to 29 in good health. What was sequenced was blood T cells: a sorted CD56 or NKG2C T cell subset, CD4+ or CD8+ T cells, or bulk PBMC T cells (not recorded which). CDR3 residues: CASSEGLAGLRYNEQFF. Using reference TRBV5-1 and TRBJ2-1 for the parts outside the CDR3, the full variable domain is KAGVTQTPRYLIKTRGQQVTLSCSPISGHRSVSWYQQTPGQGLQFLFEYFSETQRNKGNFPGRFSGRQFSNSRSEMNVSTLELGDSALYLCASSEGLAGLRYNEQFFGPGTRLTVL.